Listed below are T cell receptor beta chains from one sample, sequenced in a study of T cell responses to AZD1222 COVID-19 vaccine. The data were produced by immunoSEQ multiplex PCR, yet TCRdb's version contains in-frame clones alone and is incomplete. The table shows under 140,000 clones, with roughly 92% occurring only once. Sequences were derived from peripheral blood, sampled 28 days after the second AZD1222 dose. The receptor source for this set is an adult who received the AZD1222 COVID-19 vaccine. Both conserved end residues are part of each CDR3. Some rows mark clone size as missing; the rest say once, few, many or name a class of expanded clone.

>-|14|TRBJ1-2|TRBV10-3
CAISEETAPYGYTF
>-|14|TRBJ1-2|TRBV7-2
CASSQDTQNYGYTF
>-|16|TRBJ2-7|TRBV4-2
CASSHSRDRRTYEQYF
>-|15|TRBJ2-3|TRBV24-1
CATSDYRVGTDTQYF
>-|15|TRBJ2-5|TRBV7-3
CASSTSGGQQETQYF
>-|16|TRBJ2-3|TRBV6-2/TRBV6-3
CASSRPGTGSTDTQYF
>-|13|TRBJ1-6|TRBV5-4
CASSLEGDSPLHF
>-|13|TRBJ1-2|TRBV5-1
CASSFETTSGYTF
>-|14|TRBJ1-4|TRBV18
CASSPGRKNEKLFF
>few|15|TRBJ2-7|TRBV7-2
CASSFGGLGLYEQYF
>once|13|TRBJ1-1|TRBV9
CASSVVLNTEAFF
>-|14|TRBJ1-1|TRBV16
CASSAILVNTEAFF
>once|13|TRBJ1-2|TRBV12-3/TRBV12-4
CASSRQYNYGYTF
>-|12|TRBJ1-1|TRBV30
CASGSRGTEAFF
>-|13|TRBJ1-2|TRBV19
CASRGDILYGYTF
>-|15|TRBJ1-4|TRBV25-1
CASSEGPTTNEKLFF
>-|16|TRBJ2-1|TRBV2
CASSRRTGSSYNEQFF
>-|16|TRBJ2-5|TRBV9
CASSVGGQPYQETQYF
>-|14|TRBJ2-1|TRBV6-4
CASSDWTRGNEQFF
>-|15|TRBJ1-2|TRBV6-2/TRBV6-3
CASSHDRGQGYGYTF
>-|17|TRBJ2-2|TRBV18
CASSPGQGALNTGELFF
>-|15|TRBJ2-7|TRBV10-1
CASSGPGQGNYEQYF
>-|13|TRBJ2-5|TRBV3-1/TRBV3-2
CASSPDSRETQYF
>-|15|TRBJ1-5|TRBV7-2
CASSYRGANNQPQHF
>-|13|TRBJ2-1|TRBV6-5
CASSWDTYNEQFF
>-|15|TRBJ2-1|TRBV2
CASITDSSSYNEQFF
>-|13|TRBJ1-2|TRBV12-3/TRBV12-4
CASSSGTGGGYTF
>few|16|TRBJ2-2|TRBV4-3
CASSQDINQGTGELFF
>few|16|TRBJ2-2|TRBV7-9
CASSSPGLAGTGELFF
>-|12|TRBJ1-1|TRBV5-5
CASSLRGVPAFF
>few|15|TRBJ2-3|TRBV2
CASSGIRRGGATQYF
>-|14|TRBJ2-7|TRBV11-2
CASSPRTSDYEQYF
>-|15|TRBJ2-5|TRBV23-1
CAMSGAYRAPETQYF
>-|8|TRBJ1-4|TRBV20-1
CSAEILFF
>-|15|TRBJ2-3|TRBV9
CASSGRGTSTDTQYF
>-|15|TRBJ1-2|TRBV24-1
CATSQEAGTGDGYTF
>-|13|TRBJ1-5|TRBV7-2
CASSLAVRQPQHF
>few|18|TRBJ1-6|TRBV12-1
CASSSRTGRSSYNSPLHF
>-|13|TRBJ2-7|TRBV6-5
CASAYSLAYEQYF
>-|13|TRBJ1-1|TRBV19
CASTKGPNTEAFF
>once|14|TRBJ1-2|TRBV7-2
CAGGQGANNYGYTF
>-|13|TRBJ1-4|TRBV12-3/TRBV12-4
CASSFSSAEKLFF
>-|14|TRBJ1-4|TRBV6-2/TRBV6-3
CASSKTGANEKLFF
>-|11|TRBJ2-4|TRBV19
CASSQRGYVHF
>-|16|TRBJ2-5|TRBV5-1
CASSESGGTFGETQYF
>-|13|TRBJ1-1|TRBV10-3
CAISDSLNTEAFF
>-|14|TRBJ2-5|TRBV5-1
CASTLQGNQETQYF
>-|13|TRBJ1-1|TRBV29-1
CSVAGSLATEAFF